This T cell receptor (beta chain) was identified during a study of T cell responses to AZD1222 COVID-19 vaccine. General observations from the study: Across spike, vaccine-associated CD4 TCRs were found, dominant at 160-218 and 743-854.

Sequenced by immunoSEQ multiplex PCR; TCRdb stores in-frame clones only, minus some. The sample includes fewer than 110,000 clones, around nine tenths seen only once; the top ten take about 6.8%. This clone showed up just a few times. The antigen remains unidentified. Second-dose groups at about 4 or about 12 weeks were pooled. The specimen was peripheral blood, collected 28 days after the second AZD1222 dose. The receptor comes from an adult who received the AZD1222 COVID-19 vaccine.

CDR3 protein: CASSLSPVGELFF. In DNA form, the CDR3 reads TGTGCCAGCAGCCTCTCTCCGGTTGGGGAGCTGTTTTTT. The chain couples TRBV5-4 to TRBJ2-2, with D unclear. Germline-derived CDR1 and CDR2 are SGHNT and YYREEE (reference sequence). The CDR3 length is 13 residues. The V end was cut by 4 bases, the J end by 8 bases, with 12 bases between.